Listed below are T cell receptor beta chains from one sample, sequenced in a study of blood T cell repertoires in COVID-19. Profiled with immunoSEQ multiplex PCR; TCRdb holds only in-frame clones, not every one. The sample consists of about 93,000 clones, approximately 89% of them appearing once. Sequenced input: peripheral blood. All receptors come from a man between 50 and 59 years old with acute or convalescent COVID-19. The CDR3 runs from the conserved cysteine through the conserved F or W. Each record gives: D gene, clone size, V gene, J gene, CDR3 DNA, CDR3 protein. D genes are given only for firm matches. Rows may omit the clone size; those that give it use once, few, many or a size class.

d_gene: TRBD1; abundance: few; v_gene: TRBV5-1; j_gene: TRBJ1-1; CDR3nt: TGCGCCAGCAGCTCGGGACAGCCTGGGGTAGCTTTCTTT; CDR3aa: CASSSGQPGVAFF
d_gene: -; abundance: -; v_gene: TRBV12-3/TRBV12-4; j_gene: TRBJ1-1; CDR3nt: TGTGCCAGCACCCCGCGGAGGAACACTGAAGCTTTCTTT; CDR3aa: CASTPRRNTEAFF
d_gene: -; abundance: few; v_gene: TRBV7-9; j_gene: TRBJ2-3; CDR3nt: TGTGCCAGCAGCTTAGGGCCGGGGGTGGCAGATACGCAGTATTTT; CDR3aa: CASSLGPGVADTQYF
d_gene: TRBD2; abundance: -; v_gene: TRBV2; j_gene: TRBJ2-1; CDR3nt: TGTGCCAGCAGCCCGACTAGCGGGAGTGGCAATGAGCAGTTCTTC; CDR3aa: CASSPTSGSGNEQFF
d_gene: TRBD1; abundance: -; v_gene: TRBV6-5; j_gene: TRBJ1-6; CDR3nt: TGTGCCAGCAGTCGAGCCGACAGGGAAAATTCACCCCTCCACTTT; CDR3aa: CASSRADRENSPLHF
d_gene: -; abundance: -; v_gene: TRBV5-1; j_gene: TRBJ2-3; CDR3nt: TGCGCCAGCAGCCCCGAGAGTAGCGGCTCCAGCACAGATACGCAGTATTTT; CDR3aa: CASSPESSGSSTDTQYF
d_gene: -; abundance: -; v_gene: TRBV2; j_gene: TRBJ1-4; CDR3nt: TGTGCCAGCAGCGGAGACAGTGCAACTAATGAAAAACTGTTTTTT; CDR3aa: CASSGDSATNEKLFF
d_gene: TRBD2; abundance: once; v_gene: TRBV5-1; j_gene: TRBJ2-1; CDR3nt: TGCGCCAGCAGCTGGTATAGCGGGAGAGGAAATGAGCAGTTCTTC; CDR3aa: CASSWYSGRGNEQFF
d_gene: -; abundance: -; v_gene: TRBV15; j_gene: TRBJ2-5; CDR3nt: TGTGCCACCAGCAGAGGGCAGGGCAGCCCAGAGACCCAGTACTTC; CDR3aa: CATSRGQGSPETQYF
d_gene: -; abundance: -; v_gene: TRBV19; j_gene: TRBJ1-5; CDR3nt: TGTGCCAGTAGTATTGAGGGCCGGGAGGGTCAGCCCCAGCATTTT; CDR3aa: CASSIEGREGQPQHF
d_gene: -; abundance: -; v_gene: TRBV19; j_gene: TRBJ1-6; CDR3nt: TGTGCCAGTAGTATCCAGGACAGAGAGAATTCACCCCTCCACTTT; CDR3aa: CASSIQDRENSPLHF
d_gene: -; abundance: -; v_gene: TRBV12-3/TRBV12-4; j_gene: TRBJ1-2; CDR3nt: TGTGCCAGCAGTTTATCAGGGAACTATGGCTACACCTTC; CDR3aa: CASSLSGNYGYTF
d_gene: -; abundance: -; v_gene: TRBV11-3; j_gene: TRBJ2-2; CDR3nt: TGTGCCAGCAGCTCCTGGGACACCCAGAACACCGGGGAGCTGTTTTTT; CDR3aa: CASSSWDTQNTGELFF
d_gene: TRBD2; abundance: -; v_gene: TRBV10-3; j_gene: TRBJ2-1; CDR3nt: TGTGCCACTAAGCGGGAGGGGGGATACAATGAGCAGTTCTTC; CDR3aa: CATKREGGYNEQFF
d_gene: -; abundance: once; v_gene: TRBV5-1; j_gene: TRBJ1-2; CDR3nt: TGCGCCAGCAGCTTGGTTGGGGAGGCCGGTGGCTACACCTTC; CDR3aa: CASSLVGEAGGYTF
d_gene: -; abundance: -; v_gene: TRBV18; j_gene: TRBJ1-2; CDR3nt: TGTGCCAGCTCAGCATCCCGGGACACCGATGGCTACACCTTC; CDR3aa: CASSASRDTDGYTF
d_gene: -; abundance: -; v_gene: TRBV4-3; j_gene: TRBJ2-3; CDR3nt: TGCGCCAGCAGCCAAGAGAGGAGAGATACGCAGTATTTT; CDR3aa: CASSQERRDTQYF
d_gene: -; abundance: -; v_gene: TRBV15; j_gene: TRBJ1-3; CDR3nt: TGTGCCACCAGCAGAGACCTCGGTCAAAACACCATATATTTT; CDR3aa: CATSRDLGQNTIYF
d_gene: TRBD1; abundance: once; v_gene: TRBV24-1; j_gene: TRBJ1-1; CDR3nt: TGTGCCACCCGGGACAGCCACACTGAAGCTTTCTTT; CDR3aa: CATRDSHTEAFF
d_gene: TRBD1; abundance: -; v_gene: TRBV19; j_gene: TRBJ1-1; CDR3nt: TGTGCCAGTACTCCGGGACAGGGGGGCACTGAAGCTTTCTTT; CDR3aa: CASTPGQGGTEAFF
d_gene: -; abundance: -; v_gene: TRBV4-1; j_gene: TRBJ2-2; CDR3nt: TGCGCCAGCAGCCAAGAACAGCACGGGGAGCTGTTTTTT; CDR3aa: CASSQEQHGELFF
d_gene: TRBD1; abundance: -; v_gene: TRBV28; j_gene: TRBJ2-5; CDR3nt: TGTGCCAGCAGTTCTATGACAGGGTTGATGGGCCAAGAGACCCAGTACTTC; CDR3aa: CASSSMTGLMGQETQYF
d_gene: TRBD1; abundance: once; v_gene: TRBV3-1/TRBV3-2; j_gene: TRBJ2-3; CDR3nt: TGTGCCAGCAGCCAAGCTTCCCCGGGACAGGGAAAATATTTT; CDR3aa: CASSQASPGQGKYF
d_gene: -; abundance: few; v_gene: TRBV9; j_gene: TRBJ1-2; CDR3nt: TGTGCCAGCAGCTCACGACCGGGGGGCTACACCTTC; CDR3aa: CASSSRPGGYTF
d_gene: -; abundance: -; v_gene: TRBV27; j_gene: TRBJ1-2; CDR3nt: TGTGCCAGCAGTTTAAACGGGGGGAGCGGCTACACCTTC; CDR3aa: CASSLNGGSGYTF
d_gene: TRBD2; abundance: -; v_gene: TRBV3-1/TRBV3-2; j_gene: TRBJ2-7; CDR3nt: TGTGCCAGCAGCCAGGGACTAGCGGGAGTTTACGTCGAGCAGTACTTC; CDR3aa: CASSQGLAGVYVEQYF
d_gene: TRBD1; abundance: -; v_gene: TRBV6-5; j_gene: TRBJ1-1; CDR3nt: TGTGCCAGCAAACGGGACAGAACGAACACTGAAGCTTTCTTT; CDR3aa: CASKRDRTNTEAFF
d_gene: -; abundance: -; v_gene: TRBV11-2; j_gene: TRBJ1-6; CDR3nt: TGTGCCAGCAGCTTTAGTTCAGGGGTAAATTCACCCCTCCACTTT; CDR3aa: CASSFSSGVNSPLHF
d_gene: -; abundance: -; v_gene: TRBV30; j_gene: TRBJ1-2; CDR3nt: TGTGCCTGGGACACCTTCTATGGCTACACCTTC; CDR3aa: CAWDTFYGYTF
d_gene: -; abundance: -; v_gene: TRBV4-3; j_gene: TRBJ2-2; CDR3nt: TGCGCCAGCAGCCAAGATACCCTAGGCGGGGAGCTGTTTTTT; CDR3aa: CASSQDTLGGELFF
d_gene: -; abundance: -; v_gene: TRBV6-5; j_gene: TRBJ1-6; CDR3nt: TGTGCCAGCAGTTACTTGGCCGATGATTCACCCCTCCACTTT; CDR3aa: CASSYLADDSPLHF